A single sample is the source of the 27 T cell receptor beta chains below, sequenced in a study of blood T cell repertoires in COVID-19. Data came from immunoSEQ multiplex PCR; TCRdb stores just in-frame clones and leaves some out. Counted here are about 300,000 clones, 88% occurring once; the ten biggest clones make up around 1.6%. Sequencing was performed on peripheral blood. Receptors were obtained from a woman aged 25-40 years with COVID-19, enrolled during active disease.

The chain couples TRBV6-2 or TRBV6-3 to TRBJ1-5; TRBD1 agrees at 9 bases. The CDR3 covers 16 residues. Germline V CDR1 and CDR2: MNHEY, SVGEGT. With V trimmed by 4 bases and J by 4 bases, 8 bases remained unmatched. Written as DNA, the CDR3 is TGTGCCAGCAGTTTGTACTCCGGACAGGGGAATCAGCCCCAGCATTTT. This sequence encodes CASSLYSGQGNQPQHF.

The V and J genes are TRBV9 and TRBJ1-3; D remains unclear. The germline gives CDR1 SGDLS, CDR2 YYNGEE. Trimming removed 6 bases at V and 0 bases at J, with 7 bases between. The CDR3 runs 13 residues. The CDR3 DNA sequence: TGTGCCAGCACCGGAGACTCTGGAAACACCATATATTTT. Encoded protein: CASTGDSGNTIYF.

This clone was observed a few times. In DNA form, the CDR3 reads TGTGCCAGCAGCGAACTAGACAGGATGGCCTATGGCTACACCTTC. Its protein is CASSELDRMAYGYTF. V and J are TRBV28 and TRBJ1-2; a weak D match, TRBD1 (6 bases). Trimming removed 6 bases at V and 4 bases at J, with 18 bases between. The CDR3 is 15 amino acids. The germline gives CDR1 MDHEN, CDR2 SYDVKM.

The CDR3 DNA follows: TGTGCCAGCAGCCCGGGGTGGCAGGAGACCCAGTACTTC. Residues: CASSPGWQETQYF. V usage is TRBV13 and J usage is TRBJ2-5; D is perhaps TRBD2 (5 bases). Germline values: CDR1 PRHDT, CDR2 FYEKMQ (reference sequence). Trimming shortened V by 5 bases and J by 5 bases, and 12 bases separated the two germline ends. The CDR3 contains 13 residues.

This chain uses TRBV7-2 with TRBJ1-4; TRBD1 matches 7 bases. Per germline, CDR1 SGHTA and CDR2 FQGNSA. This CDR3 is 13 amino acids long. The junction had 4 bases not matched to a gene; V was cut back by 4 bases and J by 8 bases. Here the CDR3 reads CASSSEQGEKLFF. The DNA of the CDR3 is TGTGCCAGCAGCTCCGAACAGGGGGAAAAACTGTTTTTT. Full variable domain (outside the CDR3, taken from reference TRBV7-2 and TRBJ1-4): GAGVSQSPSNKVTEKGKDVELRCDPISGHTALYWYRQSLGQGLEFLIYFQGNSAPDKSGLPSDRFSAERTGGSVSTLTIQRTQQEDSAVYLCASSSEQGEKLFFGSGTQLSVL.

The J gene is TRBJ1-4, the V gene TRBV5-5; a weak D match, TRBD1 (5 bases). From germline, CDR1 is SGHKS and CDR2 YYEKEE (reference sequence). With 2 bases removed from V and 3 bases from J, the gap between germline ends came to 11 bases. This CDR3 has 15 residues. The CDR3 here is CASSFTVGANEKLFF. DNA for the CDR3: TGTGCCAGCAGCTTCACCGTAGGGGCTAATGAAAAACTGTTTTTT. The full variable domain, rest sourced from reference TRBV5-5 and TRBJ1-4, is DAGVTQSPTHLIKTRGQQVTLRCSPISGHKSVSWYQQVLGQGPQFIFQYYEKEERGRGNFPDRFSARQFPNYSSELNVNALLLGDSALYLCASSFTVGANEKLFFGSGTQLSVL.

This chain links TRBV6-2 or TRBV6-3 with TRBJ1-1; D remains ambiguous. CDR1 is MNHEY and CDR2 is SVGEGT in the germline V gene. Trimming stripped 6 bases from V and 4 bases from J, with 12 bases between. The CDR3 has 13 amino acids. CDR3 sequence: CASSSGVGTEAFF. The CDR3 DNA sequence: TGTGCCAGCAGCAGTGGAGTGGGCACTGAAGCTTTCTTT.

The genes are TRBV12-3 or TRBV12-4 and TRBJ2-1; TRBD1 agrees at 9 bases. V shed 11 bases and J 3 bases; nucleotides not matched to a gene: 5. The CDR3 has 13 amino acids. The CDR3 here is CASRQGGYNEQFF. In DNA, the CDR3 is TGTGCCTCCAGACAGGGGGGCTACAATGAGCAGTTCTTC.

The chain carries TRBV24-1 and TRBJ2-1; 12 bases map to TRBD1. This CDR3 is built from 16 residues. The ends lost 6 bases at V and 8 bases at J; junction bases unmatched: 10. CDR1 is KGHDR and CDR2 is SFDVKD in the germline V gene. Written as DNA, the CDR3 is TGTGCCACCAGTTCAGGTGCCGGGACAGGGGGCCATGAGCAGTTCTTC. Amino acids: CATSSGAGTGGHEQFF.

The chain employs TRBV9 and TRBJ2-3; the D gene is possibly TRBD2 (6 bases). Looked up from germline, CDR1 is SGDLS and CDR2 is YYNGEE. This CDR3 region has 15 residues. V dropped 4 bases and J dropped 0 bases, with 12 bases sitting between them. In DNA, the CDR3 is TGTGCCAGCAGCCCCTACAGCGGGAGCACAGATACGCAGTATTTT. Translating it yields CASSPYSGSTDTQYF.

The J gene is TRBJ2-2, the V gene TRBV6-5, with TRBD2 matching over 7 bases. Germline trimming cut 2 bases from V and 6 bases from J; bases unmatched to any gene: 3. This CDR3 has 14 residues. CDR1 and CDR2 (germline): MNHEY, SVGAGI. CDR3 residues: CASSYGGVPGELFF. In nucleotides, the CDR3 is TGTGCCAGCAGTTACGGGGGGGTGCCCGGGGAGCTGTTTTTT.

The rearrangement links TRBV27 to TRBJ1-5, with TRBD1 matching 7 bases. Germline V gives CDR1 MNHEY, CDR2 SMNVEV (reference sequence). The V gene end was trimmed by 6 bases and the J gene end by 2 bases; junction bases not matched to a gene: 10. This CDR3 spans 16 amino acids. The CDR3 loop reads CASSHGQAGGNQPQHF. The CDR3 DNA sequence: TGTGCCAGCAGCCACGGACAGGCTGGTGGCAATCAGCCCCAGCATTTT.

The chain carries TRBV11-2 and TRBJ2-2; possible D gene TRBD2, 6 bases. Germline CDR1 and CDR2: SGHAT and FQNNGV. V lost 5 bases, J lost 4 bases, and 11 bases lay in between. The CDR3 sequence is 14 residues long. CDR3 sequence (DNA): TGTGCCAGCAGCGACCTGGGACTCACCGGGGAGCTGTTTTTT. Translated, it gives CASSDLGLTGELFF.

V is TRBV4-1 and J is TRBJ1-3, with 7 bases matching TRBD1. The V segment lost 0 bases and the J segment 4 bases; nucleotides outside the gene matches: 3. This CDR3 comprises 15 residues. Germline V lookup: CDR1 MGHRA, CDR2 YSYEKL. The CDR3 region is CASSQDGTVGNTIYF. The CDR3 DNA is TGCGCCAGCAGCCAAGATGGGACAGTGGGAAACACCATATATTTT.

V is TRBV4-1 and J is TRBJ1-3; D is possibly TRBD1 (5 bases). The CDR3 runs 17 residues. Germline CDR1 reads MGHRA; CDR2 reads YSYEKL. Trimming shortened V by 1 base and J by 4 bases, and 17 bases separated the two germline ends. CDR3 DNA sequence: TGCGCCAGCAGCCAAGCCCTTCCCAGGGTAATCGGAAACACCATATATTTT. It specifies CASSQALPRVIGNTIYF.

The V gene is TRBV19, the J gene TRBJ1-1, with 10 bases matching TRBD1. V shed 8 bases and J 4 bases; nucleotides not matched to a gene: 10. The CDR3 loop spans 15 amino acids. CDR1 and CDR2 (germline): LNHDA, SQIVND (reference sequence). CDR3 protein: CASARTGGFLTEAFF. Here the CDR3 DNA reads TGTGCCAGTGCGAGGACAGGGGGGTTTCTCACTGAAGCTTTCTTT.

This clone was counted between two and nine times. This sequence joins TRBV3-1 (or the pseudogene TRBV3-2) and TRBJ2-5; 7 bases are a match to TRBD2. V lost 4 bases to trimming and J lost 5 bases; unmatched junction nucleotides: 4. Germline loops: CDR1 LGHDT, CDR2 YNNKEL (reference sequence). The CDR3 extends over 13 amino acids. The CDR3 is CASSPNGGETQYF. CDR3 in DNA: TGTGCCAGCAGCCCCAACGGGGGGGAGACCCAGTACTTC.

This chain connects TRBV9 to TRBJ1-1; possibly TRBD1 for D (5 bases). Per the germline V gene, CDR1 is SGDLS and CDR2 is YYNGEE. With 3 bases removed from V and 2 bases from J, the gap between germline ends came to 11 bases. The CDR3 contains 14 residues. CDR3 DNA: TGTGCCAGCAGCGCGACAGTTCTCAACACTGAAGCTTTCTTT. Amino acid sequence: CASSATVLNTEAFF.

This chain links TRBV4-1 with TRBJ1-4; 9 nucleotides line up with TRBD1. The CDR3 covers 18 residues. Germline assignment: CDR1 MGHRA and CDR2 YSYEKL. J was trimmed by 7 bases and V by 1 base; bases with no gene match: 13. Written as DNA, the CDR3 is TGCGCCAGCAGCCAAGTGTGGGTATTACAGGGGGCTGGTGAAAAACTGTTTTTT. Residues: CASSQVWVLQGAGEKLFF.

This chain links TRBV4-3 with TRBJ1-2; possibly TRBD1 for D (6 bases). Germline V CDR1 and CDR2: LGHNA, YSLEER. The CDR3 loop spans 16 amino acids. Trimming took off 1 base at V and 4 bases at J, with 16 bases between the two ends. The CDR3 reads CASSQGSQTGVYGYTF. The CDR3 nucleotides are TGCGCCAGCAGCCAAGGGTCCCAGACAGGCGTCTATGGCTACACCTTC.

The V gene is TRBV29-1, the J gene TRBJ1-2; the D gene is possibly TRBD1 (5 bases). V lost 0 bases, J lost 1 base, and 18 bases lay in between. The CDR3 runs 17 residues. Per germline, CDR1 SQVTM and CDR2 ANQGSEA. CDR3 in amino acids: CSVEDQLMQGLNYGYTF. Written as DNA, the CDR3 is TGCAGCGTTGAAGATCAGCTAATGCAGGGACTTAACTATGGCTACACCTTC.

This clone was recorded only once. The chain has TRBV11-1 and TRBJ2-6; a possible D gene is TRBD1 (5 bases). Between the trimmed V and J ends, which lost 6 bases and 0 bases, there was a span of 9 bases. Germline values: CDR1 SGHAT, CDR2 FQDESV (reference sequence). This CDR3 spans 15 amino acids. The chain's CDR3 is CASSRQYSGANVLTF. CDR3 DNA: TGTGCCAGCAGTCGACAGTACTCTGGGGCCAACGTCCTGACTTTC. The full variable domain, completed using reference TRBV11-1 and TRBJ2-6, is EAEVAQSPRYKITEKSQAVAFWCDPISGHATLYWYRQILGQGPELLVQFQDESVVDDSQLPKDRFSAERLKGVDSTLKIQPAELGDSAMYLCASSRQYSGANVLTFGAGSRLTVL.

V and J are TRBV5-1 and TRBJ2-5; TRBD1 matches at 10 bases. V lost 4 bases to trimming and J lost 2 bases; unmatched junction nucleotides: 11. This CDR3 comprises 17 residues. CDR1 is SGHRS and CDR2 is YFSETQ in the germline V gene. Here the CDR3 reads CASSPQPGQGTQETQYF. CDR3 sequence (DNA): TGCGCCAGCAGCCCCCAGCCGGGACAGGGGACTCAAGAGACCCAGTACTTC.

The V and J genes are TRBV3-1 (or the pseudogene TRBV3-2) and TRBJ2-5; 9 bases are a match to TRBD1. This CDR3 spans 14 amino acids. V was clipped by 1 base and J by 5 bases; unmatched bases: 2. Germline V gene data show CDR1 as LGHDT and CDR2 as YNNKEL (reference sequence). The CDR3 coding sequence is TGTGCCAGCAGCCAAGGGACAGGGGAGGAGACCCAGTACTTC. Protein: CASSQGTGEETQYF.

Comment on this clone: The same CDR3 arises from other DNA sequences in this sample as well. This chain uses TRBV3-1 (or the pseudogene TRBV3-2) with TRBJ2-3; D is unresolved. CDR3 length equals 14 residues. The germline V and J ends were trimmed by 1 base and 2 bases, with 7 bases remaining between them. Germline CDR1 reads LGHDT; CDR2 reads YNNKEL (reference sequence). The CDR3 region has the DNA TGTGCCAGCAGCCAAGCTACTAACACAGATACGCAGTATTTT. This sequence encodes CASSQATNTDTQYF.

The V and J genes are TRBV10-1 and TRBJ2-3, with 7 bases that match TRBD2. V lost 0 bases and J lost 2; bases outside the gene matches: 8. Germline V gene data show CDR1 as WNHNN and CDR2 as SYGVQD (reference sequence). This CDR3 contains 17 residues. Written as DNA, the CDR3 is TGCGCCAGCAGTGAGTCGCGGCGGGGGACTTACACAGATACGCAGTATTTT. It translates to CASSESRRGTYTDTQYF.

This clone has only one observation. This chain links TRBV6-6 with TRBJ1-6; a weak D match, TRBD1 (6 bases). V lost 6 bases to trimming and J lost 5 bases, with 17 bases between them. Germline V CDR1 and CDR2: MNHNY, SVGAGI (reference sequence). CDR3 length: 16 residues. The CDR3 protein is CASRRTGNENNSPLHF. The CDR3 DNA follows: TGTGCCAGCAGGAGAACAGGGAATGAGAATAATTCACCCCTCCACTTT.